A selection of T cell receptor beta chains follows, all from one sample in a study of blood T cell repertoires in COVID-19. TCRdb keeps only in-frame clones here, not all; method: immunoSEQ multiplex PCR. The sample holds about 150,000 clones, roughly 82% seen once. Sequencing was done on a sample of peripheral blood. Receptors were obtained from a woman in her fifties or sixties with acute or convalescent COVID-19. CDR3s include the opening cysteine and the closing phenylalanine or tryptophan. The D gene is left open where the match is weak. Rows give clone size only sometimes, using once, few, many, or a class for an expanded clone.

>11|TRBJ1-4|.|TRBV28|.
CASSRGEKLFF
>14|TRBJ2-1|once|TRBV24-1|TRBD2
CATRGGGERSEQFF
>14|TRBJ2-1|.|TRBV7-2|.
CASSLPTNYNEQFF
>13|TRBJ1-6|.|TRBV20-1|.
CSASSGFNSPLHF
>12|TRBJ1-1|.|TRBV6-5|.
CASSYSAGSTFF
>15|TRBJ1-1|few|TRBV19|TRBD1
CASKVQGALNTEAFF
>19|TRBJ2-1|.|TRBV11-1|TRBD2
CASSLAGIGAGVWSNEQFF
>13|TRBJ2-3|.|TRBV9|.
CASSRGGTDTQYF
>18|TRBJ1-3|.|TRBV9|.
CASSVGGLQEELGNTIYF
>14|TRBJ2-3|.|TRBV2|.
CASGSGGPGDTQYF
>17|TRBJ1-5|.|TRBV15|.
CATSRDSNRRGNQPQHF
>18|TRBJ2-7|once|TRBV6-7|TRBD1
CASSSTLPSGQLSYEQYF
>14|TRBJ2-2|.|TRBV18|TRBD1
CASSPDRLTGELFF
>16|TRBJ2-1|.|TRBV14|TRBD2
CASSPLDTGGYNEQFF
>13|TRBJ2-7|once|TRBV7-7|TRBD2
CASRGGRAYEQYF
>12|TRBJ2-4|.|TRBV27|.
CASSSPRDIQYF
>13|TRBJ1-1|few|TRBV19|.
CASSIRDIAEAFF
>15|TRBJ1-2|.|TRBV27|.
CASSISIDGFYGYTF